This T cell receptor (beta chain) was captured by sequencing in a study of T cell responses to AZD1222 COVID-19 vaccine. General observations from the study: The sample set comprised mostly white British donors with more females, and clonal diversity was possibly underestimated. Regions left unmutated in variants are reportedly the target of nearly half of spike-specific TCRs.

Data came from immunoSEQ multiplex PCR; TCRdb stores just in-frame clones and leaves some out. The profile shows 140,000 to 150,000 clones, around 90% of them singletons. Trimming took off 6 bases at V and 4 bases at J, with 15 bases between the two ends. Germline CDR1 and CDR2: SQVTM and ANQGSEA. This CDR3 region has 13 residues. Turning to this clone: What it recognizes is unknown.

The rearrangement joins TRBV29-1 to TRBJ1-2; D gene unclear. The receptor was derived from an adult in good health. Sequenced here: peripheral blood, sampled on day 0 of AZD1222 vaccination. CDR3 coding DNA: TGCAGCGTAGACCGGGCCGAGGGCTATGGCTACACCTTC. Translation: CSVDRAEGYGYTF.